The 32 T cell receptor beta chains given below trace back to one sample, sequenced in a study of blood T cell repertoires in COVID-19. The method was immunoSEQ multiplex PCR; TCRdb's version includes in-frame clones alone and lacks a portion of them. Found here are a few hundred thousand clones, about 85% of them singletons; the top ten hold roughly 3.7%. The sequenced sample was peripheral blood. The receptors derive from a woman aged 18-29 years with acute or convalescent COVID-19.

The chain uses TRBV7-9 and TRBJ2-7; D not certain. The V and J ends lost 1 base and 9 bases respectively, with 7 bases between them. This CDR3 has 11 amino acids. Germline V lookup: CDR1 SEHNR, CDR2 FQNEAQ (reference sequence). The CDR3 reads CASSLDGWQYF. The CDR3, as DNA: TGTGCCAGCAGCTTAGACGGTTGGCAGTACTTC.

In this sample, this clone turned up once. The chain couples TRBV19 to TRBJ1-3; D is ambiguous. V was cut by 1 base and J by 3 bases, with 10 bases left in between. The CDR3 is 15 residues long. The germline gives CDR1 LNHDA, CDR2 SQIVND (reference sequence). The CDR3 spells CASSIAMRSGNTIYF. The CDR3 DNA reads as TGTGCCAGTAGTATAGCGATGCGGAGTGGAAACACCATATATTTT. Complete variable domain (other parts from reference TRBV19 and TRBJ1-3): DGGITQSPKYLFRKEGQNVTLSCEQNLNHDAMYWYRQDPGQGLRLIYYSQIVNDFQKGDIAEGYSVSREKKESFPLTVTSAQKNPTAFYLCASSIAMRSGNTIYFGEGSWLTVV.

The chain links TRBV29-1 to TRBJ2-7, with 7 positions matching TRBD1. In germline, CDR1 is SQVTM, CDR2 ANQGSEA. CDR3 length equals 16 residues. After removal of 6 bases from V and 3 bases from J, the junction contained 17 bases not matched to a gene. The CDR3, as DNA: TGCAGCGTATCAGGGGGACCGAGCGAGATAGACTACGAGCAGTACTTC. Translated: CSVSGGPSEIDYEQYF.

The chain recombines TRBV30 with TRBJ2-3, with 9 bases that match TRBD2. The CDR3 has 16 amino acids. The junction had 12 bases not matched to a gene; V was cut back by 3 bases and J by 5 bases. CDR1 is GTSNPN, CDR2 SVGIG, per germline (reference sequence). The CDR3 loop is CAWRSHRAGGRDTQYF. As DNA, the CDR3 is TGTGCCTGGAGGTCCCACAGGGCGGGAGGGCGAGATACGCAGTATTTT.

V gene TRBV11-2 combines with J gene TRBJ2-4, with a weak D call TRBD1 (6 bases). Germline V gene data show CDR1 as SGHAT and CDR2 as FQNNGV. Trimming took 6 bases from V and 4 from J, leaving 16 bases between them. The CDR3 has 15 amino acids. The CDR3 nucleotides are TGTGCCAGCAGACTGAGGACAGATGGGAAAAACATTCAGTACTTC. Amino acid sequence: CASRLRTDGKNIQYF. Together with reference TRBV11-2 and TRBJ2-4, the CDR3 gives the full variable domain: EAGVAQSPRYKIIEKRQSVAFWCNPISGHATLYWYQQILGQGPKLLIQFQNNGVVDDSQLPKDRFSAERLKGVDSTLKIQPAKLEDSAVYLCASRLRTDGKNIQYFGAGTRLSVL.

V usage is TRBV30 and J usage is TRBJ2-7; possible D gene TRBD2, 5 bases. The CDR3 is 13 amino acids. Germline V gene data show CDR1 as GTSNPN and CDR2 as SVGIG (reference sequence). Trimming pared 0 bases from V and 3 bases from J, leaving 9 bases between. The CDR3 loop is CAWSVLGVYEQYF. For the CDR3, the DNA is TGTGCCTGGAGTGTACTAGGAGTCTACGAGCAGTACTTC.

The gene calls are TRBV27 and TRBJ1-6, with 8 bases lining up with TRBD1. This CDR3 comprises 17 residues. Trimming took 6 bases from V and 3 from J; bases not matched to a gene: 10. Germline CDR1 is MNHEY and CDR2 is SMNVEV (reference sequence). This chain's CDR3 is CASSLRTGQGYNSPLHF. The CDR3 DNA follows: TGTGCCAGCAGCTTACGGACAGGGCAAGGCTATAATTCACCCCTCCACTTT.

This chain uses TRBV5-1 with TRBJ1-2; TRBD1 aligns across 9 bases. CDR3 length: 14 residues. In germline, CDR1 is SGHRS, CDR2 YFSETQ. With V trimmed by 3 bases and J by 8 bases, 8 bases remained unmatched. CDR3 protein: CASSSPGQGGGYTF. In DNA, the CDR3 is TGCGCCAGCAGCTCACCGGGACAGGGTGGGGGCTACACCTTC.

CDR3 region: CASSLEGRGSEKLFF. DNA for the CDR3: TGTGCCAGCAGCTTGGAGGGCAGGGGGAGTGAAAAACTGTTTTTT. J is TRBJ1-4 and V is TRBV5-5, with 7 bases lining up with TRBD1. The ends lost 0 bases at V and 7 bases at J; junction bases unmatched: 6. Germline V gene sequence: CDR1 SGHKS, CDR2 YYEKEE (reference sequence). The CDR3 is 15 amino acids.

This clone came up once. V usage is TRBV11-2 and J usage is TRBJ1-1; D is uncertain. This CDR3 comprises 14 residues. In germline, CDR1 is SGHAT, CDR2 FQNNGV. V was cut by 7 bases and J by 1 base, with 13 bases left in between. The CDR3, as DNA: TGTGCCAGCACCGTTACACGGGGGAACACTGAAGCTTTCTTT. Its protein is CASTVTRGNTEAFF.

This clone was counted a single time. The chain links TRBV4-1 to TRBJ2-7; D is unclear. CDR1 and CDR2 from the germline V gene are MGHRA and YSYEKL. V lost 0 bases to trimming and J lost 3 bases, with 6 bases between them. CDR3 size: 13 residues. In nucleotides, the CDR3 is TGCGCCAGCAGCCAAGACGAGTTCTACGAGCAGTACTTC. This gives the protein CASSQDEFYEQYF.

The chain links TRBV7-8 to TRBJ2-7; perhaps TRBD2 as D (5 bases). V lost 5 bases to trimming and J lost 5 bases, with 19 bases between them. The germline V gene encodes CDR1 SGHVS and CDR2 FQNEAQ. The CDR3 consists of 15 residues. The CDR3 loop reads CASSVNLDLSNEQYF. CDR3 nucleotide sequence: TGTGCCAGCAGCGTAAACCTGGACTTAAGTAACGAGCAGTACTTC.

The V gene is TRBV28, the J gene TRBJ1-2; possible D gene TRBD1, 6 bases. Germline CDR1 is MDHEN and CDR2 is SYDVKM. This CDR3 is built from 15 residues. Trimming removed 3 bases from V and 0 bases from J, with 11 bases in between. The CDR3 sequence: CASSFPGHANYGYTF. The CDR3 DNA reads TGTGCCAGCAGTTTCCCGGGACACGCTAACTATGGCTACACCTTC.

This chain connects TRBV28 to TRBJ1-1, with 10 bases that match TRBD1. Per germline, CDR1 MDHEN and CDR2 SYDVKM. After removal of 3 bases from V and 2 bases from J, the junction contained 6 bases not matched to a gene. The CDR3 has 16 residues. CDR3 nucleotide sequence: TGTGCCAGCAGTTTTATTAGGACAGGGGGAAACACTGAAGCTTTCTTT. This gives the protein CASSFIRTGGNTEAFF.

This clone has just one count. The gene calls are TRBV7-2 and TRBJ2-7; 7 bases map to TRBD1. J was trimmed by 4 bases and V by 1 base; bases with no gene match: 1. Germline CDR1 and CDR2: SGHTA and FQGNSA. The CDR3 loop spans 13 amino acids. The CDR3 is CASSLEQGYEQYF. For the CDR3, the DNA is TGTGCCAGCAGCTTAGAACAGGGGTACGAGCAGTACTTC.

V usage is TRBV19 and J usage is TRBJ2-3, with 7 bases aligning to TRBD1. This CDR3 region has 16 residues. Germline CDR1 LNHDA, CDR2 SQIVND (reference sequence). The junction had 11 bases not matched to a gene; V was cut back by 3 bases and J by 5 bases. CDR3 sequence (DNA): TGTGCCAGTAGTATCCCTGGACAGGCCTCGGGAGATACGCAGTATTTT. Protein sequence: CASSIPGQASGDTQYF.

This chain's CDR3 is CASSPRTSGSTDTQYF. CDR3 DNA: TGTGCCAGCTCACCTCGGACTAGCGGGAGCACAGATACGCAGTATTTT. The chain is built from TRBV18 and TRBJ2-3; 11 positions match TRBD2. Germline CDR1 is KGHSH and CDR2 is LQKENI. V trimming: 3 bases; J trimming: 0 bases; junction bases outside the gene matches: 2. The CDR3 covers 16 residues. Full variable domain (missing parts from reference TRBV18 and TRBJ2-3): NAGVMQNPRHLVRRRGQEARLRCSPMKGHSHVYWYRQLPEEGLKFMVYLQKENIIDESGMPKERFSAEFPKEGPSILRIQQVVRGDSAAYFCASSPRTSGSTDTQYFGPGTRLTVL.

This chain uses TRBV6-1 with TRBJ1-2; 7 bases fit TRBD1. Germline CDR1 and CDR2: MNHNS and SASEGT. The junction had 11 bases not matched to a gene; V was cut back by 2 bases and J by 8 bases. This CDR3 has 15 amino acids. The chain's CDR3 is CASSESGTARRGYTF. In DNA, the CDR3 is TGTGCCAGCAGTGAATCCGGGACAGCCCGTAGGGGCTACACCTTC.

This clone was observed a single time. DNA of the CDR3: TGCGCCAGCAGCCAAGGGATAAGGGAGGGGGAGACCCAGTACTTC. Its translation: CASSQGIREGETQYF. The genes are TRBV4-1 and TRBJ2-5, with TRBD2 identical over 7 bases. The trim removed 1 base at V and 5 bases at J, leaving 7 bases unmatched. This CDR3 region has 15 residues. Germline V gives CDR1 MGHRA, CDR2 YSYEKL.

The CDR3 region has the DNA TGTGCCAGCAGTTTCTCCAGGGTCAACAATCAGCCCCAGCATTTT. It encodes CASSFSRVNNQPQHF. The genes are TRBV28 and TRBJ1-5, with a tentative D call TRBD1 (5 bases). V lost 3 bases and J 3 bases, leaving 12 bases between the germline ends. CDR3 length: 15 residues. CDR1 and CDR2 (germline): MDHEN, SYDVKM.

The chain combines TRBV5-1 with TRBJ1-5, with TRBD1 matching 7 bases. This CDR3 is built from 16 residues. V lost 0 bases and J lost 3; bases outside the gene matches: 6. Germline V CDR1 and CDR2: SGHRS, YFSETQ. This chain's CDR3 is CASSLGPGGPNQPQHF. In DNA, the CDR3 is TGCGCCAGCAGCTTGGGGCCAGGGGGTCCCAATCAGCCCCAGCATTTT.

The V gene is TRBV5-1, the J gene TRBJ1-4; D may be TRBD1 (6 bases). This CDR3 region has 16 residues. The germline gives CDR1 SGHRS, CDR2 YFSETQ. Trimming pared 1 base from V and 5 bases from J, leaving 15 bases between. The chain's CDR3 is CASSLSGGLGNEKLFF. The DNA of the CDR3 is TGCGCCAGCAGCTTGAGCGGGGGGCTTGGGAATGAAAAACTGTTTTTT.

This chain uses TRBV5-8 with TRBJ2-1, with D perhaps matching TRBD2 (5 bases). The CDR3 is 13 amino acids. Germline values: CDR1 SGHTS, CDR2 YDEGEE. The germline V and J ends were trimmed by 3 bases and 9 bases, with 13 bases remaining between them. The CDR3 DNA is TGTGCCAGCAGCTCCGGGATTATCGGTGAGCAGTTCTTC. Translated: CASSSGIIGEQFF.

The gene calls are TRBV7-2 and TRBJ1-1; D may be TRBD1 (6 bases). The CDR3 length is 11 residues. V shed 6 bases and J shed 10 bases, with 12 bases lying between them. Germline V lookup: CDR1 SGHTA, CDR2 FQGNSA. The CDR3 region is CASRERGGAFF. CDR3 nucleotide sequence: TGTGCCAGCAGAGAGCGAGGGGGAGCTTTCTTT.

Concerning this clone itself: The sample has other DNA sequences that encode this CDR3 too. The chain is built from TRBV9 and TRBJ2-7; D might be TRBD1 (6 bases). The V end was cut by 0 bases, the J end by 2 bases, with 9 bases between. Per germline, CDR1 SGDLS and CDR2 YYNGEE. The CDR3 spans 14 residues. The DNA of the CDR3 is TGTGCCAGCAGCGTAGGGGGACAAACCTACGAGCAGTACTTC. Its protein is CASSVGGQTYEQYF.

The rearrangement uses TRBV4-2 and TRBJ1-5; D is unresolved. Trimming took off 1 base at V and 0 bases at J, with 7 bases between the two ends. CDR3 length: 15 amino acids. The germline V gene encodes CDR1 LGHNA and CDR2 YNFKEQ. CDR3 sequence: CASSQVFGSNQPQHF. The DNA for the CDR3 is TGTGCCAGCAGCCAAGTGTTCGGTAGCAATCAGCCCCAGCATTTT.

The chain employs TRBV5-1 and TRBJ2-3; TRBD1 is a possible D gene (5 bases). Germline V gene sequence: CDR1 SGHRS, CDR2 YFSETQ. With 6 bases removed from V and 6 bases from J, the gap between germline ends came to 11 bases. The CDR3 runs 12 residues. The CDR3 protein is CASTDSQDTQYF. The CDR3 DNA is TGCGCCAGCACTGACAGTCAGGATACGCAGTATTTT.

V is TRBV5-4 and J is TRBJ2-5; unclear D gene. The V and J ends lost 5 bases and 4 bases respectively, with 12 bases between them. In germline, CDR1 is SGHNT, CDR2 YYREEE (reference sequence). This CDR3 spans 13 amino acids. DNA of the CDR3: TGTGCCAGCAGGGCCCGCCAGGCAGAGACCCAGTACTTC. Protein product: CASRARQAETQYF.

In its sample, this clone was seen once. V gene TRBV9 combines with J gene TRBJ2-3; 7 bases are shared with TRBD2. V shed 2 bases, J shed 1 base, and the junction held 10 bases outside the gene matches. The germline V gene has CDR1 SGDLS and CDR2 YYNGEE. This CDR3 is 17 amino acids long. The CDR3 nucleotides are TGTGCCAGCAGCGTGGCAGGACTAGACTTCGGCACAGATACGCAGTATTTT. Protein sequence: CASSVAGLDFGTDTQYF.

The rearrangement joins TRBV5-1 to TRBJ1-5; 8 bases match TRBD1. V was clipped by 8 bases and J by 3 bases; unmatched bases: 10. In germline, CDR1 is SGHRS, CDR2 YFSETQ. The CDR3 sequence is 15 residues long. For the CDR3, the DNA is TGCGCCAGTAGCAGTACAGGGGGATACAATCAGCCCCAGCATTTT. This codes for CASSSTGGYNQPQHF.

This clone was recorded once. The chain joins TRBV3-1 (or the pseudogene TRBV3-2) to TRBJ2-4; D not certain. V was trimmed by 6 bases and J by 0 bases, leaving 15 bases between them. The CDR3 is made up of 16 amino acids. Germline V gene data show CDR1 as LGHDT and CDR2 as YNNKEL (reference sequence). CDR3 amino acids: CASSSQNPQAKNIQYF. For the CDR3, the DNA is TGTGCCAGCAGTTCCCAGAATCCCCAAGCCAAAAACATTCAGTACTTC.

The chain joins TRBV10-2 to TRBJ1-4; D is unresolved. CDR1 and CDR2 from the germline V gene are WSHSY and SAAADI. This CDR3 contains 15 residues. Trimming stripped 4 bases from V and 6 bases from J, with 15 bases between. The DNA for the CDR3 is TGCGCCAGCAGTGTCCACACCGAGGGAGATGAAAAACTGTTTTTT. This codes for CASSVHTEGDEKLFF.